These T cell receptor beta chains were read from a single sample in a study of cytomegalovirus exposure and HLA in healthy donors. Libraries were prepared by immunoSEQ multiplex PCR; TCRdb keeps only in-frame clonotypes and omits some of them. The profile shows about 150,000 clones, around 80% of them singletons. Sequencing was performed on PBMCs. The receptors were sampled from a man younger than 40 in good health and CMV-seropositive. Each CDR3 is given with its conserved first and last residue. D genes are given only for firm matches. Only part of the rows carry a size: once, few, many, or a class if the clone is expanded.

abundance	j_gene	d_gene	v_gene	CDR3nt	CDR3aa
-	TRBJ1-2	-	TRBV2	TGTGCCAGCAGTGAAGTTAGGGGAGGCTATGGCTACACCTTC	CASSEVRGGYGYTF
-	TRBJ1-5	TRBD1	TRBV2	TGTGCCAGCAGTGCCTCAGGGGGAAATCAGCCCCAGCATTTT	CASSASGGNQPQHF
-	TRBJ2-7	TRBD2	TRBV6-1	TGTGCCAGCAGACTAGCGGGAACGCCCGACGACGAGCAGTACTTC	CASRLAGTPDDEQYF
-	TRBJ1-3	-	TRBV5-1	TGCGCCAGCAGCTTACAGGGTCCTGGAAACACCATATATTTT	CASSLQGPGNTIYF
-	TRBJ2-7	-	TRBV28	TGTGCCAGCAGCCTAACAGATTTTGGGTCCTACGAGCAGTACTTC	CASSLTDFGSYEQYF
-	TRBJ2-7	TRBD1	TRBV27	TGTGCCAGCAGTACCACCGGGACAGGAGCCTACGAGCAGTACTTC	CASSTTGTGAYEQYF
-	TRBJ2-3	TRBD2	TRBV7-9	TGTGCCAGCAGCTTTGGTTGGCGGGAGTGGGCAGATACGCAGTATTTT	CASSFGWREWADTQYF
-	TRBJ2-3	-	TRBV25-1	TGTGCCAGCACGAAAGCGGAGTCTAGCACAGATACGCAGTATTTT	CASTKAESSTDTQYF
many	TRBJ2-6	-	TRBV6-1	TGTGCCAGCAGGAACAGGGTTGGGGCCAACGTCCTGACTTTC	CASRNRVGANVLTF
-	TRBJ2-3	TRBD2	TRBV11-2	TGTGCCAGCAGCTTAGTTCCTATAGGGACTAGCGGTACAGATACGCAGTATTTT	CASSLVPIGTSGTDTQYF
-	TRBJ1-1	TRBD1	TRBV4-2	TGTGCCAGCAGCCAGGGGGACAGGGGGATGGTCACTGAAGCTTTCTTT	CASSQGDRGMVTEAFF
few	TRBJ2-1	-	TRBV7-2	TGTGCCAGCAGGCCCGGTGTTTTTCGAGGGAGCAATGAGCAGTTCTTC	CASRPGVFRGSNEQFF
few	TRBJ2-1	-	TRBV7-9	TGTGCCAGCAGCTTATCGGTCCATGAGCAGTTCTTC	CASSLSVHEQFF
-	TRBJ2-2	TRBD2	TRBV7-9	TGTGCCAGCGGGGGTAGCGGGTCGAACACCGGGGAGCTGTTTTTT	CASGGSGSNTGELFF
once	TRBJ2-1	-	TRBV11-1	TGTGCCAGCAATCGAGGGCCCCGAACCGAGCAGTTCTTC	CASNRGPRTEQFF